The 27 T cell receptor beta chains reported below all come from one sample, sequenced in a study of blood T cell repertoires in COVID-19. Assay: immunoSEQ multiplex PCR; the TCRdb copy retains only in-frame clones and omits some. In the table there are about 70,000 clones, roughly four fifths of which are singletons. Sequenced sample: peripheral blood. The receptors derive from a man aged 30 to 45 with COVID-19, enrolled during active disease.

This clone was seen a handful of times. V usage is TRBV7-6 and J usage is TRBJ2-7, with 8 positions matching TRBD1. Germline values: CDR1 SGHVS, CDR2 FNYEAQ. The CDR3 sequence is 15 residues long. V was pared by 0 bases and J by 1 base, with 2 bases of the junction left unmatched. CDR3 DNA: TGTGCCAGCAGCTTAGCGGGGACAGGTTCCTACGAGCAGTACTTC. Translating gives CASSLAGTGSYEQYF.

The rearrangement links TRBV3-1 (or the pseudogene TRBV3-2) to TRBJ1-2, with 8 bases fitting TRBD1. The CDR3 has 14 amino acids. The V gene end was trimmed by 5 bases and the J gene end by 4 bases; junction bases not matched to a gene: 6. CDR1 is LGHDT, CDR2 YNNKEL, per germline (reference sequence). The CDR3 loop is CASSVQGAGYGYTF. CDR3 in DNA: TGTGCCAGCAGCGTCCAGGGGGCCGGCTATGGCTACACCTTC.

This chain connects TRBV18 to TRBJ1-5; 10 bases match TRBD1. After removal of 2 bases from V and 3 bases from J, the junction contained 7 bases not matched to a gene. CDR1 is KGHSH, CDR2 LQKENI, per germline. There are 17 residues in the CDR3. The CDR3 DNA follows: TGTGCCAGCTCACCAGTTCTGGGACAGGGGAACAATCAGCCCCAGCATTTT. Protein sequence: CASSPVLGQGNNQPQHF.

CDR3 nucleotides: TGTGCCAGCAGCTTACTAGCGGGACCTTCCTACGAGCAGTACTTC. Translating gives CASSLLAGPSYEQYF. The chain joins TRBV7-2 to TRBJ2-7; 9 bases line up with TRBD2. With 2 bases clipped from V and 1 base from J, the junction kept 3 bases outside the gene matches. This CDR3 is built from 15 residues. Germline CDR1 and CDR2: SGHTA and FQGNSA.

This clone was counted a single time. The chain recombines TRBV11-1 with TRBJ2-2; D might be TRBD2 (6 bases). CDR1 SGHAT and CDR2 FQDESV come from the germline V gene (reference sequence). This CDR3 spans 16 amino acids. Trimming pared 2 bases from V and 7 bases from J, leaving 17 bases between. The chain's CDR3 is CASSLLGGVLGGELFF. CDR3 in DNA: TGTGCCAGCAGCTTACTAGGAGGGGTACTTGGCGGGGAGCTGTTTTTT.

This chain links TRBV6-5 with TRBJ1-1; possible D gene TRBD1, 5 bases. Germline V gene lookup returns CDR1 MNHEY and CDR2 SVGAGI. This CDR3 has 13 residues. The V end was cut by 2 bases, the J end by 5 bases, with 9 bases between. CDR3 bases: TGTGCCAGCAGTTACGGGGGGACGACTGAAGCTTTCTTT. Amino acids: CASSYGGTTEAFF.

This chain connects TRBV13 to TRBJ2-3; TRBD2 aligns across 10 bases. The CDR3 extends over 20 amino acids. The V segment lost 4 bases and the J segment 0 bases; nucleotides outside the gene matches: 16. Germline CDR1 is PRHDT and CDR2 is FYEKMQ (reference sequence). The CDR3 protein is CASSSSLASGGRESTDTQYF. CDR3 bases: TGTGCCAGCAGCTCCTCCTTGGCTAGCGGGGGACGTGAGAGCACAGATACGCAGTATTTT.

This clone appeared once. Germline is not matched at one junction end, which may reflect a read error. The V gene is TRBV6-5, the J gene TRBJ1-4; possibly TRBD1 for D (5 bases). The CDR3 totals 13 residues. Germline CDR1 reads MNHEY; CDR2 reads SVGAGI. The CDR3 DNA sequence: TGTGCCAGCAGTTCCTCGCCCCAGGCAGGGTGGATTTTT. It codes for CASSSSPQAGWIF.

J is TRBJ1-4 and V is TRBV28; TRBD1 agrees at 10 bases. V lost 4 bases and J lost 7; bases outside the gene matches: 6. The CDR3 runs to 15 residues. The V gene's germline CDR1 is MDHEN and CDR2 SYDVKM. CDR3 region: CASSSPGQGFEKLFF. CDR3 sequence (DNA): TGTGCCAGCAGTTCACCGGGACAGGGGTTTGAAAAACTGTTTTTT.

J is TRBJ2-2 and V is TRBV3-1 (or the pseudogene TRBV3-2); tentatively, D is TRBD2 (5 bases). This CDR3 spans 14 amino acids. Trimming removed 7 bases at V and 5 bases at J, with 14 bases between. From germline, CDR1 is LGHDT and CDR2 YNNKEL (reference sequence). CDR3 protein: CASIGPGRTGELFF. The DNA of the CDR3 is TGTGCCAGCATAGGGCCGGGAAGAACCGGGGAGCTGTTTTTT.

The gene calls are TRBV27 and TRBJ1-6; D is undetermined. Germline V gene sequence: CDR1 MNHEY, CDR2 SMNVEV (reference sequence). V was shortened by 2 bases and J by 5 bases, with 10 bases between the two germline ends. This CDR3 is 15 amino acids long. The CDR3 sequence: CASSLRGFDNSPLHF. As DNA, the CDR3 is TGTGCCAGCAGTTTACGGGGTTTCGATAATTCACCCCTCCACTTT.

This clone was counted only a few times. The V gene is TRBV6-6, the J gene TRBJ2-1; perhaps TRBD2 as D (5 bases). Germline V lookup: CDR1 MNHNY, CDR2 SVGAGI (reference sequence). The CDR3 contains 14 residues. V lost 0 bases and J lost 4, with 7 bases in between. DNA of the CDR3: TGTGCCAGCAGTTACTCGAGGGTGTACAATGAGCAGTTCTTC. Its translation is CASSYSRVYNEQFF.

This sequence joins TRBV4-1 and TRBJ2-1; D perhaps matches TRBD2 (6 bases). This CDR3 region has 16 residues. V lost 1 base to trimming and J lost 5 bases, with 15 bases between them. Germline CDR1 reads MGHRA; CDR2 reads YSYEKL. CDR3 coding DNA: TGCGCCAGCAGCCAAGGTTCCGGGAGATTGAACAATGAGCAGTTCTTC. Amino acids: CASSQGSGRLNNEQFF.

This rearrangement joins TRBV7-8 to TRBJ2-7; tentatively, D is TRBD2 (5 bases). Trimming shortened V by 3 bases and J by 1 base, and 16 bases separated the two germline ends. In germline, CDR1 is SGHVS, CDR2 FQNEAQ. The CDR3 runs to 16 residues. CDR3 nucleotide sequence: TGTGCCAGCAGCTTGGGTAGTTGGTCGGGGTCCTACGAGCAGTACTTC. This sequence encodes CASSLGSWSGSYEQYF.

This clone showed up just a few times. This chain uses TRBV12-5 with TRBJ2-1; D unclear. The V and J ends lost 2 bases and 0 bases respectively, with 14 bases between them. Germline-derived CDR1 and CDR2 are LGHNT and FRNRAP. This CDR3 comprises 17 residues. The CDR3 DNA reads as TGTGCTAGTGGTTTGCGGGTAGGCTCGAGCTCCTACAATGAGCAGTTCTTC. This encodes CASGLRVGSSSYNEQFF.

This clone turned up a few times. This chain uses TRBV5-6 with TRBJ1-6; a weak D match, TRBD1 (5 bases). The germline V gene encodes CDR1 SGHDT and CDR2 YYEEEE. The germline V and J ends were trimmed by 4 bases and 10 bases, with 12 bases remaining between them. CDR3 length: 13 amino acids. This chain's CDR3 is CASSPRDGSPLHF. The DNA for the CDR3 is TGTGCCAGCAGCCCCAGGGATGGCTCACCCCTCCACTTT.

The chain couples TRBV5-6 to TRBJ2-7, with TRBD2 matching over 7 bases. The ends lost 1 base at V and 0 bases at J; junction bases unmatched: 13. The CDR3 loop spans 18 amino acids. Germline CDR1 SGHDT, CDR2 YYEEEE. This CDR3 reads CASSLRLTGTTGSYEQYF. CDR3 nucleotides: TGTGCCAGCAGCTTGCGACTCACCGGGACTACCGGCTCCTACGAGCAGTACTTC.

The chain is built from TRBV30 and TRBJ1-1; a possible D gene is TRBD1 (5 bases). This CDR3 has 13 amino acids. Germline assignment: CDR1 GTSNPN and CDR2 SVGIG (reference sequence). V lost 0 bases, J lost 4 bases, and 9 bases lay in between. CDR3 DNA: TGTGCCTGGAGTGTACTTACAGGCACTGAAGCTTTCTTT. Protein product: CAWSVLTGTEAFF.

The genes are TRBV28 and TRBJ1-4; maybe TRBD1 (6 bases). This CDR3 spans 14 amino acids. V lost 3 bases to trimming and J lost 8 bases, with 13 bases between them. The germline V gene has CDR1 MDHEN and CDR2 SYDVKM. The CDR3 sequence is CASSFPQGREKLFF. The CDR3 DNA is TGTGCCAGCAGTTTCCCACAGGGAAGGGAAAAACTGTTTTTT.

This chain joins TRBV28 and TRBJ2-7; 9 bases match TRBD1. V was pared by 5 bases and J by 8 bases, with 7 bases of the junction left unmatched. The CDR3 covers 13 residues. Per germline, CDR1 MDHEN and CDR2 SYDVKM. The CDR3 is CASSPATGGKQYF. In DNA form, the CDR3 reads TGTGCCAGCAGTCCTGCGACAGGGGGAAAGCAGTACTTC.

The gene calls are TRBV12-3 or TRBV12-4 and TRBJ2-7, with D perhaps TRBD1 (6 bases). The V end lost 8 bases, the J end lost 1 base, and 12 bases lay between the germline ends. CDR3 size: 13 residues. CDR3 nucleotides: TGTGCCAGCGTCCCGACAGGTTCCTACGAGCAGTACTTC. This codes for CASVPTGSYEQYF.

CDR3 sequence reads: CASSPRREAGGGQETQYF. The CDR3, as DNA: TGTGCCAGCAGCCCCCGCCGTGAGGCGGGAGGGGGGCAAGAGACCCAGTACTTC. The gene calls are TRBV7-8 and TRBJ2-5; the match to TRBD2 covers 9 bases. CDR3 length: 18 amino acids. CDR1 is SGHVS, CDR2 FQNEAQ, per germline. After removal of 5 bases from V and 2 bases from J, the junction contained 15 bases not matched to a gene.

The chain uses TRBV30 and TRBJ1-6, with D perhaps matching TRBD1 (6 bases). This CDR3 has 14 residues. The germline V and J ends were trimmed by 4 bases and 6 bases, with 13 bases remaining between them. CDR1 and CDR2 (germline): GTSNPN, SVGIG (reference sequence). The CDR3 DNA reads TGTGCCTGGATAAAAGACAGGCTTAATTCACCCCTCCACTTT. Translated, it gives CAWIKDRLNSPLHF.

V is TRBV4-2 and J is TRBJ2-1; 9 nucleotides align to TRBD1. This CDR3 has 15 amino acids. Per germline, CDR1 LGHNA and CDR2 YNFKEQ. V dropped 4 bases and J dropped 7; count of bases not matched to a gene: 8. The CDR3 nucleotides read TGTGCCAGCAGCCCCCCGGGACAGGGTGGGAATGAGCAGTTCTTC. It translates to CASSPPGQGGNEQFF.

The chain employs TRBV7-9 and TRBJ1-3; 7 bases are a match to TRBD1. Looked up from germline, CDR1 is SEHNR and CDR2 is FQNEAQ (reference sequence). V gave up 4 bases and J gave up 6 bases; unmatched junction bases: 3. The CDR3 covers 13 residues. The CDR3 DNA follows: TGTGCCAGCAGCTGGGGACAGCCAAACACCATATATTTT. Its translation: CASSWGQPNTIYF.

This rearrangement joins TRBV9 to TRBJ1-2; tentative D call: TRBD1 (6 bases). The CDR3 extends over 13 amino acids. Germline V gene sequence: CDR1 SGDLS, CDR2 YYNGEE. V was pared by 6 bases and J by 2 bases, with 11 bases between. The CDR3 DNA is TGTGCCAGCAACCCCACAGGGAACTATGGCTACACCTTC. Protein product: CASNPTGNYGYTF.

Comment on this clone: One junction end does not reproduce the germline sequence, and a read error may be involved. This chain connects TRBV28 to TRBJ1-4; D unresolved. Germline values: CDR1 MDHEN, CDR2 SYDVKM. This CDR3 is 12 amino acids long. CDR3 residues: CACSIRNEKLFF. The CDR3 DNA reads TGTGCCTGCAGTATTCGTAATGAAAAACTGTTTTTT.